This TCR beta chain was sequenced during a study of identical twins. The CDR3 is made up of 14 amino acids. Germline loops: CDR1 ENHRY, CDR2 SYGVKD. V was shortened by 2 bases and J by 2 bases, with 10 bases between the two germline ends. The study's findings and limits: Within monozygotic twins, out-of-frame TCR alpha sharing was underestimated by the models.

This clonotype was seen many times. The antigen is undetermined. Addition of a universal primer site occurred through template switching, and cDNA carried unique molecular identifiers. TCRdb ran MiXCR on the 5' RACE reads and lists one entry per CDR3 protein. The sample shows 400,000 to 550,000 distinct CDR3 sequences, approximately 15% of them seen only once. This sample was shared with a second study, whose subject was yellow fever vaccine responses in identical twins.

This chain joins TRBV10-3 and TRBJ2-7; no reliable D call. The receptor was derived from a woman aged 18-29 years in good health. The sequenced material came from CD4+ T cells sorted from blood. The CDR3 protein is CAISEQVGPYEQYF. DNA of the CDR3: TGTGCCATCAGTGAGCAAGTTGGGCCCTACGAGCAGTACTTC.